Listed here are 14 T cell receptor beta chains from one sample, sequenced in a study of blood T cell repertoires in COVID-19. Assay: immunoSEQ multiplex PCR; the TCRdb copy retains only in-frame clones and omits some. The sample has 400,000 or so clones, over 85% seen once. Sequencing input: peripheral blood. The source is a man aged 18 to 29 with COVID-19, enrolled during active disease.

A remark on this clone: The same CDR3 can be traced to other DNA sequences in this sample. The CDR3 nucleotides are TGCGCCAGCAGCTTGGCAGGGACCGGGGAGCTGTTTTTT. It codes for CASSLAGTGELFF. This chain joins TRBV5-1 and TRBJ2-2; TRBD1 might be the D (5 bases). V was clipped by 0 bases and J by 5 bases, with 5 bases between them. From germline, CDR1 is SGHRS and CDR2 YFSETQ. The CDR3 contains 13 residues.

The V call is TRBV15, the J call TRBJ2-5; TRBD2 aligns across 7 bases. The ends lost 3 bases at V and 5 bases at J; junction bases unmatched: 6. There are 14 residues in the CDR3. The germline gives CDR1 LNHNV, CDR2 YYDKDF (reference sequence). The CDR3 DNA follows: TGTGCCACCAGCAGTTGGGGGGGAGAGGAGACCCAGTACTTC. The encoded protein is CATSSWGGEETQYF.

The chain recombines TRBV18 with TRBJ2-1; TRBD1 matches 8 bases. The CDR3 is made up of 13 amino acids. Germline V gene sequence: CDR1 KGHSH, CDR2 LQKENI. The V and J ends lost 7 bases and 6 bases, in that order; junction bases with no gene match: 5. The CDR3 region is CASFGQGGNEQFF. CDR3 bases: TGTGCCAGCTTCGGACAGGGAGGCAATGAGCAGTTCTTC.

The rearrangement joins TRBV7-8 to TRBJ1-1; 9 bases map to TRBD1. The germline V gene encodes CDR1 SGHVS and CDR2 FQNEAQ. The CDR3 consists of 15 residues. Losses at the gene ends were 5 bases for V and 2 bases for J; bases not matched to a gene: 6. The CDR3 region is CASSRTDRGNTEAFF. CDR3 in DNA: TGTGCCAGCAGCCGAACGGACAGGGGAAACACTGAAGCTTTCTTT.

The gene calls are TRBV2 and TRBJ2-5; perhaps TRBD1 as D (5 bases). The CDR3 has 13 residues. Germline V lookup: CDR1 SNHLY, CDR2 FYNNEI. With 8 bases removed from V and 0 bases from J, the gap between germline ends came to 10 bases. CDR3 sequence: CASRQDNQETQYF. DNA of the CDR3: TGTGCCAGCCGTCAGGACAACCAAGAGACCCAGTACTTC.

The rearrangement joins TRBV6-1 to TRBJ1-2; D unclear. The CDR3 has 13 amino acids. V was cut by 3 bases and J by 4 bases, with 9 bases left in between. The germline V gene has CDR1 MNHNS and CDR2 SASEGT. This CDR3 reads CASSDSPGYGYTF. CDR3 DNA sequence: TGTGCCAGCAGTGACAGTCCTGGCTATGGCTACACCTTC.

The chain recombines TRBV11-2 with TRBJ1-1, with D uncertain. Germline V gene sequence: CDR1 SGHAT, CDR2 FQNNGV. This CDR3 spans 13 amino acids. Trimming left V 0 bases short and J 11 bases short, with 13 bases between. CDR3 sequence (DNA): TGTGCCAGCAGCTTAGATTTGTTGGGGAGGGCTTTCTTT. Translating it yields CASSLDLLGRAFF. Full variable domain (outside the CDR3, taken from reference TRBV11-2 and TRBJ1-1): EAGVAQSPRYKIIEKRQSVAFWCNPISGHATLYWYQQILGQGPKLLIQFQNNGVVDDSQLPKDRFSAERLKGVDSTLKIQPAKLEDSAVYLCASSLDLLGRAFFGQGTRLTVV.

The CDR3 protein is CASSGNRGDTQYF. CDR3 DNA sequence: TGTGCCAGCAGCGGGAATAGGGGAGATACGCAGTATTTT. This chain links TRBV3-1 (or the pseudogene TRBV3-2) with TRBJ2-3, with a weak D call TRBD1 (5 bases). With 5 bases removed from V and 5 bases from J, the gap between germline ends came to 11 bases. The CDR3 is 13 residues long. CDR1 is LGHDT, CDR2 YNNKEL, per germline (reference sequence).

This chain joins TRBV7-2 and TRBJ2-1, with TRBD2 matching 13 bases. V lost 5 bases and J lost 6; bases outside the gene matches: 10. CDR3 size: 17 residues. CDR1 and CDR2 (germline): SGHTA, FQGNSA. This CDR3 reads CASSAPTSGGPFNEQFF. For the CDR3, the DNA is TGTGCCAGCAGCGCACCGACTAGCGGGGGGCCTTTCAATGAGCAGTTCTTC.

The CDR3 loop reads CASSLVGTGGYRNEAFF. The CDR3 region has the DNA TGTGCCAGCAGCTTGGTCGGGACAGGGGGTTATAGGAACGAAGCTTTCTTT. The J gene is TRBJ1-1, the V gene TRBV5-4, with TRBD1 identical over 11 bases. This CDR3 has 17 amino acids. V lost 0 bases and J lost 8; bases outside the gene matches: 12. Germline values: CDR1 SGHNT, CDR2 YYREEE (reference sequence). The full variable domain, in which reference TRBV5-4 and TRBJ1-1 provide the parts outside the CDR3, is ETGVTQSPTHLIKTRGQQVTLRCSSQSGHNTVSWYQQALGQGPQFIFQYYREEENGRGNFPPRFSGLQFPNYSSELNVNALELDDSALYLCASSLVGTGGYRNEAFFGQGTRLTVV.

This chain joins TRBV7-8 and TRBJ2-3; 8 nucleotides agree with TRBD2. Looked up from germline, CDR1 is SGHVS and CDR2 is FQNEAQ. This CDR3 is built from 17 residues. Losses at the gene ends were 1 base for V and 7 bases for J; bases not matched to a gene: 13. The CDR3 is CASSLVTPGRAVYTQYF. The CDR3 bases are TGTGCCAGCAGCTTAGTTACCCCCGGGAGGGCCGTATATACGCAGTATTTT.

The chain couples TRBV10-3 to TRBJ2-7; the D is unclear. The CDR3 has 11 residues. V shed 6 bases and J shed 7 bases, with 10 bases lying between them. Germline V gene lookup returns CDR1 ENHRY and CDR2 SYGVKD. CDR3 sequence (DNA): TGTGCCATCAGCGACTCGTGGGAGCAGTACTTC. This codes for CAISDSWEQYF.

The chain employs TRBV5-1 and TRBJ2-2; D is uncertain. CDR3 length: 15 amino acids. Trimming left V 4 bases short and J 0 bases short, with 10 bases between. Germline CDR1 and CDR2: SGHRS and YFSETQ. The CDR3 here is CASSGLGTNTGELFF. Here the CDR3 DNA reads TGCGCCAGCAGCGGGCTCGGCACGAACACCGGGGAGCTGTTTTTT.

For this clone: The sample contains more than one DNA sequence encoding this CDR3. The gene calls are TRBV5-5 and TRBJ1-4; the match to TRBD1 covers 9 bases. J gave up 8 bases and V 4 bases, and 6 bases lay outside the gene matches. This CDR3 is built from 14 residues. The germline V gene encodes CDR1 SGHKS and CDR2 YYEKEE (reference sequence). CDR3 region: CASSPDRGREKLFF. DNA for the CDR3: TGTGCCAGCAGCCCGGACAGGGGTAGGGAAAAACTGTTTTTT.